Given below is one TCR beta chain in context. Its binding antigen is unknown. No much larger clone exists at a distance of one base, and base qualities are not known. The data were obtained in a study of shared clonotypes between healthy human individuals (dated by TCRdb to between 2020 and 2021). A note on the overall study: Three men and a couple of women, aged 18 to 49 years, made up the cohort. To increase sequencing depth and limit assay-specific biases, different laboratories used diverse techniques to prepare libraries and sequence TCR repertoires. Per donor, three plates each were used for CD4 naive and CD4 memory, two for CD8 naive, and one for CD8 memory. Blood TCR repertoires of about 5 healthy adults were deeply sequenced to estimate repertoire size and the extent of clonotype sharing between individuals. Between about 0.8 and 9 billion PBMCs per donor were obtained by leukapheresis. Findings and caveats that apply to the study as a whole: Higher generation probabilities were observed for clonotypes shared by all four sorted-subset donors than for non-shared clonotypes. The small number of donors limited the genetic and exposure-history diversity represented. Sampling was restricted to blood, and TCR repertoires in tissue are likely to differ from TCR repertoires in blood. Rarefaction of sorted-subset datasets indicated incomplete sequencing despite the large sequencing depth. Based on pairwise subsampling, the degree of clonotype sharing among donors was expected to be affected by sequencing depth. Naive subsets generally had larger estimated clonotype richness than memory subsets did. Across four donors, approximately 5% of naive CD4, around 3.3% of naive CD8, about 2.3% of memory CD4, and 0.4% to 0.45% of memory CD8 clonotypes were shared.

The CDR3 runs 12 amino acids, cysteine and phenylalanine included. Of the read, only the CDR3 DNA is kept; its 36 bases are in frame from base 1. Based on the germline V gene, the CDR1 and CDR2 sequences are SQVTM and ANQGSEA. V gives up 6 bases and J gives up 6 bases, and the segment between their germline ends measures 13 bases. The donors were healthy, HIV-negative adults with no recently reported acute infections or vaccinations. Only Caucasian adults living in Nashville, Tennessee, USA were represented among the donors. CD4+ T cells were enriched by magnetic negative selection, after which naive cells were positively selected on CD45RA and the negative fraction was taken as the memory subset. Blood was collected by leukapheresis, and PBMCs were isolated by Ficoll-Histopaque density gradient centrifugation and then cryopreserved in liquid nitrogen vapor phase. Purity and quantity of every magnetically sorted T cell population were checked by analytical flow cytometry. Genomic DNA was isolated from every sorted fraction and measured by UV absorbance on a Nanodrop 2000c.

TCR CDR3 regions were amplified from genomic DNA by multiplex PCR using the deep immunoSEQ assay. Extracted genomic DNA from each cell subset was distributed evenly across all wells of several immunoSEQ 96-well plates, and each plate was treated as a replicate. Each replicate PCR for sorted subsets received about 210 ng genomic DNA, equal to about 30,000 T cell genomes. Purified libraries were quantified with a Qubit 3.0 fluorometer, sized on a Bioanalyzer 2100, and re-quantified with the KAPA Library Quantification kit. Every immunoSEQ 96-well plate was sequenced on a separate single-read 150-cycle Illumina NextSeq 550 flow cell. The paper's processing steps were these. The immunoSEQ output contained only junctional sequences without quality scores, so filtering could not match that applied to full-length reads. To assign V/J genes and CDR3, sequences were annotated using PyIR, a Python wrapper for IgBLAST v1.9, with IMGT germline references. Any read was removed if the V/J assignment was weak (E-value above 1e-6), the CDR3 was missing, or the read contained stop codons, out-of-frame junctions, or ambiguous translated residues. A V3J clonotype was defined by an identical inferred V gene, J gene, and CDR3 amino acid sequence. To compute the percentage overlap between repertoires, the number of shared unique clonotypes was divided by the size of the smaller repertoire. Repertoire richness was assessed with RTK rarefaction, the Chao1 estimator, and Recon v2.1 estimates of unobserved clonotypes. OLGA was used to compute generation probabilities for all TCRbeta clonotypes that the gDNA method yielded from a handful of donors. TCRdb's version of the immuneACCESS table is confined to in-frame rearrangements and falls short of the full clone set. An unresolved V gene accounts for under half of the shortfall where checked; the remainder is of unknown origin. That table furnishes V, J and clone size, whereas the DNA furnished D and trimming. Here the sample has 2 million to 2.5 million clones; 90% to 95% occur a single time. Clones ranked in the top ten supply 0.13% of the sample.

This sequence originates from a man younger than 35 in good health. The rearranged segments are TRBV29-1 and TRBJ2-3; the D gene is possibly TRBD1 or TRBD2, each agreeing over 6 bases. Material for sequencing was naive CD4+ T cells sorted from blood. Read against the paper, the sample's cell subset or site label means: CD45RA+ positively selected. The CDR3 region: CSVSRGDDTQYF. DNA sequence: TGCAGCGTGAGTAGGGGGGACGATACGCAGTATTTT.